This TCR beta chain came from a study of PD-L1 blockade in urothelial cancer. Unmatched junction bases numbered 2, after V lost 3 bases and J lost 2 bases. This CDR3 has 15 residues. The germline CDR1 and CDR2 sequences are SGHTA and FQGNSA. Regarding time point: pretreatment peripheral blood. Some clones are missing from TCRdb's copy, which holds only in-frame ones; the method was immunoSEQ multiplex PCR. The table shows approximately 100,000 clones, with roughly nine tenths occurring only once. The sequenced sample was PBMCs, obtained around atezolizumab (anti-PD-L1) treatment. This chain links TRBV7-2 with TRBJ2-2; 8 positions match TRBD2. The clonotype was recovered from a woman of 80 years or more with urothelial cancer. DNA for the CDR3: TGTGCCAGCAGCTTGAGCGGGGGCAACACCGGGGAGCTGTTTTTT. Amino acid sequence: CASSLSGGNTGELFF.